This T cell receptor (beta chain) was captured by sequencing in a study of blood T cell repertoires in COVID-19. The germline V gene encodes CDR1 KGHDR and CDR2 SFDVKD. Trimming removed 3 bases from V and 3 bases from J; junction bases left unmatched: 5. The CDR3 loop spans 17 amino acids. Within the 2 weeks before study entry, each person in the exposed group met a COVID-19 case. There are a few counts of this clone. Sequenced by immunoSEQ multiplex PCR; TCRdb stores in-frame clones only, minus some. The table lists about 430,000 clones, around nine tenths of them singletons. This clonotype was obtained from a woman between 18 and 29 years old who had been exposed to COVID-19. Sequencing was performed on PBMCs or T cells enriched from blood (not recorded which). The chain recombines TRBV24-1 with TRBJ2-3; 13 positions agree with TRBD2. The chain's CDR3 is CATSDKTSGRETDTQYF. The CDR3 region has the DNA TGTGCCACCAGTGATAAAACTAGCGGGAGGGAAACAGATACGCAGTATTTT.